These 26 T cell receptor beta chains originate from one sample sequenced in a study of cytomegalovirus exposure and HLA in healthy donors. The study ran its PCR with 60 Vbeta and 13 Jbeta primers. Sequencing used immunoSEQ multiplex PCR; TCRdb keeps in-frame clones, though not all of them. In the table there are some 62,000 clones, more than 75% of which are singletons. The specimen was PBMCs. All receptors derive from a man between 18 and 29 years old in good health and CMV-seronegative.

The DNA for the CDR3 is TGTGCCAGCAGTGAACCAGGACAGCTTGCTAACTATGGCTACACCTTC. It translates to CASSEPGQLANYGYTF. The chain carries TRBV6-1 and TRBJ1-2; possible D gene TRBD1, 6 bases. The CDR3 extends over 16 amino acids. Germline CDR1 is MNHNS and CDR2 is SASEGT. Trimming shortened V by 2 bases and J by 0 bases, and 13 bases separated the two germline ends.

The rearrangement links TRBV6-6 to TRBJ1-1, with a tentative D call TRBD1 (6 bases). Per germline, CDR1 MNHNY and CDR2 SVGAGI (reference sequence). This CDR3 contains 12 residues. Trimming removed 8 bases at V and 9 bases at J, with 16 bases between. This CDR3 reads CASPNGQGKAFF. The CDR3 nucleotides are TGTGCCAGCCCTAATGGGCAGGGGAAAGCTTTCTTT.

By frequency in the sample, this clone is medium-sized. The chain combines TRBV5-6 with TRBJ2-7; 8 nucleotides agree with TRBD1. J was trimmed by 4 bases and V by 0 bases; bases with no gene match: 9. Germline CDR1 is SGHDT and CDR2 is YYEEEE. This CDR3 is built from 16 residues. For the CDR3, the DNA is TGTGCCAGCAGCTTGGCCTCTGGACAGGGTGTATACGAGCAGTACTTC. Translation: CASSLASGQGVYEQYF.

In this sample, this clone turned up once. The chain combines TRBV28 with TRBJ2-1, with TRBD1 as a possible D gene (7 bases). V lost 6 bases and J 5 bases, leaving 23 bases between the germline ends. This CDR3 spans 17 amino acids. CDR1 and CDR2 (germline): MDHEN, SYDVKM. Written as DNA, the CDR3 is TGTGCCAGCAGGCCTCCCGAGGGGGCAAGGGGGGACAATGAGCAGTTCTTC. Its translation is CASRPPEGARGDNEQFF.

The V call is TRBV6-1, the J call TRBJ1-5; D call uncertain. Per the germline V gene, CDR1 is MNHNS and CDR2 is SASEGT. Trimming took 3 bases from V and 0 from J, leaving 9 bases between them. The CDR3 has 15 residues. This chain's CDR3 is CASSDYEYSNQPQHF. The CDR3, as DNA: TGTGCCAGCAGTGACTATGAATATAGCAATCAGCCCCAGCATTTT.

The chain employs TRBV5-1 and TRBJ2-5; the D gene is possibly TRBD1 (6 bases). Trimming took off 2 bases at V and 9 bases at J, with 14 bases between the two ends. Germline V gene sequence: CDR1 SGHRS, CDR2 YFSETQ. CDR3 size: 13 residues. CDR3 residues: CASSLGTSAAQYF. CDR3 DNA: TGCGCCAGCAGCTTAGGGACATCCGCGGCCCAGTACTTC.

V and J are TRBV10-2 and TRBJ1-3; D unclear. CDR1 and CDR2 (germline): WSHSY, SAAADI. This CDR3 contains 12 residues. Between the trimmed V and J ends, which lost 4 bases and 4 bases, there was a span of 5 bases. For the CDR3, the DNA is TGCGCCAGCAGTGCACAAGGAAACACCATATATTTT. Translated, it gives CASSAQGNTIYF.

This sequence joins TRBV30 and TRBJ2-7; TRBD2 agrees at 12 bases. The CDR3 has 15 residues. Germline CDR1 reads GTSNPN; CDR2 reads SVGIG (reference sequence). V lost 0 bases and J lost 2; bases outside the gene matches: 2. The CDR3 DNA reads as TGTGCCTGGAGTGTTTCTAGCGGGGGGGCCTACGAGCAGTACTTC. It translates to CAWSVSSGGAYEQYF.

This clone was found once. The chain has TRBV25-1 and TRBJ1-2; 7 bases match TRBD1. The CDR3 covers 16 residues. The V gene's germline CDR1 is MGHDK and CDR2 SYGVNS. The V gene end was trimmed by 0 bases and the J gene end by 5 bases; junction bases not matched to a gene: 9. CDR3 protein: CASSEYTGAGVYGYTF. For the CDR3, the DNA is TGTGCCAGCAGTGAATATACAGGGGCAGGGGTGTATGGCTACACCTTC.

This rearrangement joins TRBV27 to TRBJ2-7, with 7 bases aligning to TRBD2. Per germline, CDR1 MNHEY and CDR2 SMNVEV (reference sequence). J lost 6 bases, V lost 8 bases, and 10 bases had no gene match. The length of the CDR3 is 13 residues. DNA of the CDR3: TGTGCCAGCCGCAGTGGTCTAGCGGTCGAGCAGTACTTC. This codes for CASRSGLAVEQYF.

The chain links TRBV4-1 to TRBJ1-2; 7 positions match TRBD1. This CDR3 contains 13 residues. Per the germline V gene, CDR1 is MGHRA and CDR2 is YSYEKL. V was clipped by 4 bases and J by 3 bases; unmatched bases: 2. The CDR3, as DNA: TGCGCCAGCAGCCCAGGGGGGTACTATGGCTACACCTTC. Protein: CASSPGGYYGYTF.

The J gene is TRBJ2-7, the V gene TRBV28, with a tentative D call TRBD1 (5 bases). Trimming stripped 5 bases from V and 0 bases from J, with 11 bases between. There are 14 residues in the CDR3. Germline CDR1 reads MDHEN; CDR2 reads SYDVKM. CDR3 DNA: TGTGCCAGCAGTCTACAGACAGTCTCCTACGAGCAGTACTTC. Translation: CASSLQTVSYEQYF.

The V call is TRBV30, the J call TRBJ2-1; no clear D. This CDR3 spans 10 amino acids. V lost 4 bases, J lost 8 bases, and 6 bases lay in between. Germline CDR1 GTSNPN, CDR2 SVGIG (reference sequence). The CDR3 region has the DNA TGTGCCTGGACAGGTTATGAGCAGTTCTTC. Translating gives CAWTGYEQFF.

The gene calls are TRBV12-5 and TRBJ1-3; a possible D gene is TRBD1 (5 bases). With 6 bases removed from V and 4 bases from J, the gap between germline ends came to 19 bases. CDR1 and CDR2 from the germline V gene are LGHNT and FRNRAP. The CDR3 covers 16 residues. CDR3 in amino acids: CASGATGGTDGNTIYF. The CDR3 bases are TGTGCTAGTGGCGCCACGGGGGGGACGGACGGAAACACCATATATTTT.

This clone turned up a few times. The chain recombines TRBV15 with TRBJ2-3, with 8 bases that match TRBD2. The CDR3 is 14 residues long. With V trimmed by 4 bases and J by 5 bases, 5 bases remained unmatched. In germline, CDR1 is LNHNV, CDR2 YYDKDF (reference sequence). CDR3 sequence: CATSTGGGKDTQYF. The CDR3 bases are TGTGCCACCAGCACCGGCGGGGGGAAAGATACGCAGTATTTT.

The J gene is TRBJ2-1, the V gene TRBV5-1; the match to TRBD2 covers 11 bases. Losses at the gene ends were 3 bases for V and 8 bases for J; bases not matched to a gene: 4. In germline, CDR1 is SGHRS, CDR2 YFSETQ. The CDR3 consists of 14 residues. The CDR3 spells CASSWGSGGDEQFF. CDR3 DNA: TGCGCCAGCAGCTGGGGTAGCGGGGGGGATGAGCAGTTCTTC.

The rearrangement uses TRBV7-9 and TRBJ1-2, with a possible D match to TRBD1 (6 bases). The CDR3 is 16 residues long. Trimming took off 7 bases at V and 0 bases at J, with 18 bases between the two ends. Germline V gives CDR1 SEHNR, CDR2 FQNEAQ (reference sequence). For the CDR3, the DNA is TGTGCCAGCACCGCAATAGGACAGCAGGCTAACTATGGCTACACCTTC. Protein sequence: CASTAIGQQANYGYTF.

The chain joins TRBV28 to TRBJ2-7, with 11 positions matching TRBD1. Germline V gene data show CDR1 as MDHEN and CDR2 as SYDVKM. Losses at the gene ends were 2 bases for V and 3 bases for J; bases not matched to a gene: 6. The length of the CDR3 is 16 residues. The CDR3: CASSLGGTGGYYEQYF. CDR3 DNA sequence: TGTGCCAGCAGTTTAGGAGGGACAGGGGGTTACTACGAGCAGTACTTC.

The chain combines TRBV25-1 with TRBJ2-5, with D possibly TRBD2 on 7 matching bases. Germline V gene sequence: CDR1 MGHDK, CDR2 SYGVNS. V was clipped by 1 base and J by 5 bases, with 23 bases between them. The CDR3 has 18 residues. Written as DNA, the CDR3 is TGTGCCAGCAGTGAATTCGGGGGAGGGGGTTCCCTGAGGGAGACCCAGTACTTC. Its protein is CASSEFGGGGSLRETQYF. Based on the CDR3 plus reference TRBV25-1 and TRBJ2-5, the full variable domain is EADIYQTPRYLVIGTGKKITLECSQTMGHDKMYWYQQDPGMELHLIHYSYGVNSTEKGDLSSESTVSRIRTEHFPLTLESARPSHTSQYLCASSEFGGGGSLRETQYFGPGTRLLVL.

J is TRBJ2-1 and V is TRBV30, with a possible D match to TRBD2 (6 bases). This CDR3 is 17 amino acids long. Germline V lookup: CDR1 GTSNPN, CDR2 SVGIG (reference sequence). V lost 2 bases to trimming and J lost 9 bases, with 26 bases between them. The CDR3: CAWSSSRGAGSPFEQFF. Here the CDR3 DNA reads TGTGCCTGGAGTAGCTCAAGAGGCGCGGGATCTCCGTTTGAGCAGTTCTTC.

This clone has just a few counts. This sequence joins TRBV30 and TRBJ1-6; D is unclear. V lost 1 base to trimming and J lost 0 bases, with 16 bases between them. Germline CDR1 and CDR2: GTSNPN and SVGIG (reference sequence). This CDR3 spans 18 amino acids. CDR3 DNA sequence: TGTGCCTGGAGTGACAGCAGGCCCGACTACTCCTATAATTCACCCCTCCACTTT. It translates to CAWSDSRPDYSYNSPLHF.

The rearrangement joins TRBV10-1 to TRBJ2-3, with 12 positions matching TRBD2. The CDR3 length is 14 residues. The J segment lost 6 bases and the V segment lost 5 bases, leaving 3 bases of the junction unmatched. The germline V gene encodes CDR1 WNHNN and CDR2 SYGVQD (reference sequence). The DNA of the CDR3 is TGCGCCAGCAGTAGGACTAGCGGGGTGGATACGCAGTATTTT. Residues: CASSRTSGVDTQYF.

V gene TRBV28 combines with J gene TRBJ1-1; tentative D call: TRBD1 (5 bases). This CDR3 region has 15 residues. Germline CDR1 is MDHEN and CDR2 is SYDVKM. The ends were cut back, 3 bases at V and 4 bases at J, with 15 bases in the middle. The CDR3 sequence: CASSLWQGGGTEAFF. CDR3 bases: TGTGCCAGCAGTTTGTGGCAGGGAGGAGGCACTGAAGCTTTCTTT.

The gene calls are TRBV4-1 and TRBJ1-5, with D maybe TRBD1 (5 bases). Germline loops: CDR1 MGHRA, CDR2 YSYEKL. V lost 4 bases to trimming and J lost 4 bases, with 17 bases between them. This CDR3 is built from 16 residues. CDR3: CASSLASHGGNQPQHF. The CDR3 coding sequence is TGCGCCAGCAGCCTCGCGTCTCACGGGGGGAATCAGCCCCAGCATTTT.

This chain uses TRBV10-3 with TRBJ2-1; 10 nucleotides align to TRBD1. Germline trimming cut 7 bases from V and 8 bases from J; bases unmatched to any gene: 11. From germline, CDR1 is ENHRY and CDR2 SYGVKD. The CDR3 contains 15 residues. CDR3 protein: CAIKTDRGSIDEQFF. In DNA, the CDR3 is TGTGCCATCAAGACGGACAGGGGGTCGATCGATGAGCAGTTCTTC.

This chain uses TRBV30 with TRBJ2-2, with a tentative D call TRBD2 (5 bases). The CDR3 has 13 amino acids. Between the trimmed V and J ends, which lost 2 bases and 6 bases, there was a span of 10 bases. CDR1 GTSNPN and CDR2 SVGIG come from the germline V gene (reference sequence). CDR3 in amino acids: CAWSLADPGELFF. CDR3 bases: TGTGCCTGGAGTCTAGCAGATCCCGGGGAGCTGTTTTTT.